Listed below are T cell receptor beta chains from one sample, sequenced in a study of OX40 agonist ivuxolimab in advanced cancers. Assay used: immunoSEQ multiplex PCR; TCRdb lists only in-frame clones, some missing. This table holds about 86,000 clones, approximately 88% found once. The material sequenced was CD4+ or CD8+ T cells sorted from blood, taken in a trial of the OX40 agonist ivuxolimab. The source is an adult with an advanced solid tumor such as melanoma, head and neck, liver or kidney cancer. Each CDR3 is given with its conserved first and last residue.

j_call: TRBJ2-1
v_call: TRBV7-9
cdr3_aa: CASSPGLAGGRVYEQFF

j_call: TRBJ2-1
v_call: TRBV4-2
cdr3_aa: CASSQRTDPNEQFF

j_call: TRBJ1-2
v_call: TRBV27
cdr3_aa: CASSSRDRSNYGYTF

j_call: TRBJ1-1
v_call: TRBV4-2
cdr3_aa: CASSQAGGQGWAEAFF

j_call: TRBJ1-2
v_call: TRBV9
cdr3_aa: CASSVVTRGNYGYTF

j_call: TRBJ1-1
v_call: TRBV9
cdr3_aa: CASSGPQGRSGAFF

j_call: TRBJ1-3
v_call: TRBV10-2
cdr3_aa: CASSEGMGQGPNTIYF

j_call: TRBJ2-7
v_call: TRBV28
cdr3_aa: CASRQTRTSSFYEQYF

j_call: TRBJ1-3
v_call: TRBV30
cdr3_aa: CAWTLRPGAAGNTIYF

j_call: TRBJ2-1
v_call: TRBV7-7
cdr3_aa: CASSPDLGTATNEQFF

j_call: TRBJ1-1
v_call: TRBV11-1
cdr3_aa: CASSNTHGRALNTEAFF

j_call: TRBJ1-1
v_call: TRBV5-4
cdr3_aa: CASSLDRRRGDTEAFF

j_call: TRBJ2-2
v_call: TRBV27
cdr3_aa: CASSLSGFERVYTGELFF

j_call: TRBJ2-7
v_call: TRBV5-4
cdr3_aa: CASSTTGEDDDYEQYF

j_call: TRBJ2-1
v_call: TRBV5-1
cdr3_aa: CASSLGGQGYNEQFF

j_call: TRBJ2-1
v_call: TRBV15
cdr3_aa: CATSRDLTEAYNEQFF

j_call: TRBJ1-2
v_call: TRBV28
cdr3_aa: CASSALPNYGYTF